The clone carrying this T cell receptor beta chain occurred a few times. Antigen: not known. CDR3 length equals 12 residues. CDR1 DFQATT and CDR2 SNEGSKA come from the germline V gene (reference sequence). V was trimmed by 3 bases and J by 6 bases, leaving 12 bases between them. The template used for profiling TCR beta VDJ and CDR3 was genomic DNA. One entry per CDR3 protein results from TCRdb running MiXCR on the reads. The data hold about 210,000 distinct CDR3 sequences, with around 60% observed a single time. The sample belongs to a study of CD8+CD57+ T cells in acquired aplastic anemia. Overall study findings and caveats: Patients versus controls showed no significant CD8+ Simpson's diversity difference.

The sample consisted of sorted CD4+, CD8+, or CD8+CD57+ T cells (not recorded which) from PBMCs. The V call is TRBV20-1, the J call TRBJ2-7, with D hard to call. The sequence came from a human donor in good health. The CDR3: CSARNQNPEQYF. The CDR3 DNA reads TGCAGTGCTAGGAACCAGAATCCCGAGCAGTACTTC.